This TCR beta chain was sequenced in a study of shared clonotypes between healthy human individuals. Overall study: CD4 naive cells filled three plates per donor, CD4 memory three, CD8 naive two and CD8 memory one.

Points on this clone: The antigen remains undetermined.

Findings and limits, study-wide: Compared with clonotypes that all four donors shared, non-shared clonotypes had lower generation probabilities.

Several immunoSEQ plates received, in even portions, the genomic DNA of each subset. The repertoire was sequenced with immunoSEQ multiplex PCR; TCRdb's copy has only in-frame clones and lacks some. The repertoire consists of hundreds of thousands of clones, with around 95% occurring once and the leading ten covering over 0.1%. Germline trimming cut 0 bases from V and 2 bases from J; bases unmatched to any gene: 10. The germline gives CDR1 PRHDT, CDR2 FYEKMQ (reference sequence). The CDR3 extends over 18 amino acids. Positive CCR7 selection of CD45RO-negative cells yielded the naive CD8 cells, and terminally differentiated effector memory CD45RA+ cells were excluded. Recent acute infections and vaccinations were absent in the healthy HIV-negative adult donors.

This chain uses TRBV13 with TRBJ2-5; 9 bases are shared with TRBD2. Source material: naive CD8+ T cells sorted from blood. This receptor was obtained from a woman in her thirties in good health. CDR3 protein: CASSLGGTSGLLQETQYF. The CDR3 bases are TGTGCCAGCAGCTTAGGGGGAACTAGCGGGCTACTACAAGAGACCCAGTACTTC.